These T cell receptor beta chains were read from a single sample in a study of regulatory T cells in long-lasting Graves disease. MiXCR was run by TCRdb on the multiplex PCR reads, yielding one entry per CDR3 protein. The sample lists hundreds of thousands of distinct CDR3 sequences; around 11% were seen once. These records were also assigned to another study, of T cells in Graves' hyperthyroidism and ophthalmopathy.

Specimen: peripheral blood mononuclear cells (PBMCs), collected at new diagnosis, from a patient treated with antithyroid drugs. Source of these receptors: a woman between 25 and 40 years old with Graves disease. CDR3s include the opening cysteine and the closing phenylalanine or tryptophan. Where a row states a size, it is once, few, many or the class of an expanded clone; other rows omit it.

cdr3_length clone_size j_call v_call cdr3_aa
14 NA TRBJ2-2 TRBV6-5 CASSWVKGTGELFF
16 few TRBJ1-4 TRBV7-7 CASSPPRTGDNEKLFF
15 many TRBJ2-5 TRBV24-1 CATSIGQGDMETQYF
14 few TRBJ2-7 TRBV7-2 CASSQHISSYEQYF
13 many TRBJ2-5 TRBV5-1 CASSLDDGETQYF
17 many TRBJ2-1 TRBV30 CAWRTLFTSRVGNEQFF
12 many TRBJ1-4 TRBV30 CAWSTRPEKLFF
15 many TRBJ1-5 TRBV5-1 CASSLGGASNQPQHF
15 few TRBJ1-1 TRBV7-9 CASSFSSTENTEAFF
14 many TRBJ2-1 TRBV12-3/TRBV12-4 CASTPGLAFNEQFF
14 many TRBJ2-2 TRBV7-2 CASSELQGTGELFF